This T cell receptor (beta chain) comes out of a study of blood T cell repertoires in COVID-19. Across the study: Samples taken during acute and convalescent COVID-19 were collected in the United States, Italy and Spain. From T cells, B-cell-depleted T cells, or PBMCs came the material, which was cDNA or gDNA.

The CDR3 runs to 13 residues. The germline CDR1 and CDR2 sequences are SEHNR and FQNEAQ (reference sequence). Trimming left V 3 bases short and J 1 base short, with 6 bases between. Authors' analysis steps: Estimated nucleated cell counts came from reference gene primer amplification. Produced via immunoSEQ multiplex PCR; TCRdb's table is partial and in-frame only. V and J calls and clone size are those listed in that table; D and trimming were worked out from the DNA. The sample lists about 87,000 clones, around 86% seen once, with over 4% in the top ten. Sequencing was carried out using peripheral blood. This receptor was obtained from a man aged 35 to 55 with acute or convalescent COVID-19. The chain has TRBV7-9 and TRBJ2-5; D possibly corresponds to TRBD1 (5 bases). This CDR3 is CASSFDSQETQYF. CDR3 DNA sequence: TGTGCCAGCAGCTTCGACAGCCAAGAGACCCAGTACTTC.